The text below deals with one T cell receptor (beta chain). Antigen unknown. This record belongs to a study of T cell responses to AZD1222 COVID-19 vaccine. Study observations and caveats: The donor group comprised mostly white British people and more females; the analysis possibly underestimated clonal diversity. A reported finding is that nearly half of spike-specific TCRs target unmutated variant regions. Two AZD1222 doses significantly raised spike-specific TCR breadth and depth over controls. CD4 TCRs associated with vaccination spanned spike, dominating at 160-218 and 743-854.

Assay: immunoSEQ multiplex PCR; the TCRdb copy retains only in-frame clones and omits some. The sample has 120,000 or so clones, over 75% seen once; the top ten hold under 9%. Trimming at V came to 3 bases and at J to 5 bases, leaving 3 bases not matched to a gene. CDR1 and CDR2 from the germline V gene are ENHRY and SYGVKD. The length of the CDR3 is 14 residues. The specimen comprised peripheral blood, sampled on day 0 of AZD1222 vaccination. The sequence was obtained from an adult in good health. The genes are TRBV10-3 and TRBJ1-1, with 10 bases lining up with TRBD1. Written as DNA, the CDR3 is TGTGCCATCAGTGATAGACAGGGGGCAACTGAAGCTTTCTTT. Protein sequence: CAISDRQGATEAFF.